The 27 T cell receptor beta chains below come from one sample, sequenced in a study of OX40 agonist ivuxolimab in advanced cancers. Here immunoSEQ multiplex PCR was the method, and the copy in TCRdb shows in-frame clones only, minus some. This sample yields more than 50,000 clones, of which around 90% are seen a single time; 1.5% to 2% belongs to the top ten. The sample in question was CD4+ or CD8+ T cells sorted from blood, obtained in a trial of the OX40 agonist ivuxolimab. These receptors were taken from an adult with an advanced solid tumor such as melanoma, head and neck, liver or kidney cancer.

The chain couples TRBV7-2 to TRBJ2-5, with D hard to call. Germline CDR1 and CDR2: SGHTA and FQGNSA. With 1 base removed from V and 5 bases from J, the gap between germline ends came to 8 bases. This CDR3 has 13 residues. CDR3 residues: CASSLGWLETQYF. The CDR3 nucleotides read TGTGCCAGCAGCTTAGGATGGTTGGAGACCCAGTACTTC.

The chain is built from TRBV28 and TRBJ2-7; D is possibly TRBD2 (6 bases). This CDR3 region has 12 residues. Trimming removed 8 bases from V and 3 bases from J, with 11 bases in between. CDR1 and CDR2 from the germline V gene are MDHEN and SYDVKM. CDR3 residues: CASERAGYEQYF. The CDR3, as DNA: TGTGCCAGCGAGCGGGCAGGCTACGAGCAGTACTTC.

The CDR3 here is CASSLMGQVNQPQHF. CDR3 bases: TGTGCCAGCAGCTTAATGGGACAGGTTAATCAGCCCCAGCATTTT. This chain connects TRBV7-2 to TRBJ1-5, with 8 bases identical to TRBD1. V shed 2 bases and J 4 bases; nucleotides not matched to a gene: 4. Germline-derived CDR1 and CDR2 are SGHTA and FQGNSA. The CDR3 runs 15 residues.

The genes are TRBV19 and TRBJ2-3; tentative D call: TRBD2 (6 bases). The V gene lost 3 bases and the J gene lost 1 base, with 11 bases spanning the gap. The germline gives CDR1 LNHDA, CDR2 SQIVND (reference sequence). This CDR3 has 15 residues. CDR3 in amino acids: CASSMGSGRTDTQYF. As DNA, the CDR3 is TGTGCCAGTAGTATGGGTAGCGGTCGCACAGATACGCAGTATTTT.

Turning to this clone: Its ends do not fully match the called genes, so a read error is possible. The J gene is TRBJ1-1, the V gene TRBV10-1; D is undetermined. CDR3 size: 11 residues. Germline CDR1 reads WNHNN; CDR2 reads SYGVQD (reference sequence). The CDR3 here is CASSESKLRYF. CDR3 DNA sequence: TGCGCCAGCAGTGAGTCGAAACTCAGATACTTT.

The rearrangement joins TRBV6-1 to TRBJ2-1; unclear D gene. Trimming removed 1 base at V and 8 bases at J, with 6 bases between. The CDR3 runs to 12 residues. Germline CDR1 is MNHNS and CDR2 is SASEGT. Here the CDR3 DNA reads TGTGCCAGCAGTGAAGAAGGGTATGAGCAGTTCTTC. Its translation: CASSEEGYEQFF.

For the CDR3, the DNA is TGTGCCAGCAGCGCTACCGCGGGGGGCACCGGGGAGCTGTTTTTT. Protein product: CASSATAGGTGELFF. This chain links TRBV7-3 with TRBJ2-2; TRBD2 matches at 8 bases. The junction had 6 bases not matched to a gene; V was cut back by 5 bases and J by 4 bases. Per the germline V gene, CDR1 is SGHTA and CDR2 is FQGTGA. This CDR3 comprises 15 residues.

The rearrangement joins TRBV5-5 to TRBJ2-7; D is ambiguous. The CDR3 spans 14 residues. In germline, CDR1 is SGHKS, CDR2 YYEKEE (reference sequence). With 2 bases removed from V and 3 bases from J, the gap between germline ends came to 12 bases. The CDR3 is CASSLIGGDYEQYF. The CDR3 bases are TGTGCCAGCAGCTTAATCGGTGGGGACTACGAGCAGTACTTC.

The rearrangement links TRBV7-8 to TRBJ2-1; D remains ambiguous. Between the trimmed V and J ends, which lost 3 bases and 9 bases, there was a span of 15 bases. This CDR3 comprises 14 residues. In germline, CDR1 is SGHVS, CDR2 FQNEAQ. CDR3 nucleotide sequence: TGTGCCAGCAGCTTGTCATCGGACCGGAGTGAGCAGTTCTTC. Protein sequence: CASSLSSDRSEQFF.

V gene TRBV28 combines with J gene TRBJ2-7; D not certain. Germline V lookup: CDR1 MDHEN, CDR2 SYDVKM. Trimming removed 6 bases at V and 5 bases at J, with 14 bases between. The CDR3 is 13 amino acids. DNA of the CDR3: TGTGCCAGCAGGACCGTCGCCCGGAACGAGCAGTACTTC. It specifies CASRTVARNEQYF. Using reference TRBV28 and TRBJ2-7 for the parts outside the CDR3, the full variable domain is DVKVTQSSRYLVKRTGEKVFLECVQDMDHENMFWYRQDPGLGLRLIYFSYDVKMKEKGDIPEGYSVSREKKERFSLILESASTNQTSMYLCASRTVARNEQYFGPGTRLTVT.

This chain connects TRBV6-1 to TRBJ1-6; no firm D call. V gave up 4 bases and J gave up 0 bases, with 10 bases separating them. The length of the CDR3 is 16 residues. CDR1 and CDR2 from the germline V gene are MNHNS and SASEGT. CDR3 nucleotide sequence: TGTGCCAGCAGTGGACACCTAGTCTCCTATAATTCACCCCTCCACTTT. Translation: CASSGHLVSYNSPLHF.

The chain is built from TRBV27 and TRBJ1-6; D is ambiguous. Germline values: CDR1 MNHEY, CDR2 SMNVEV (reference sequence). The V end lost 8 bases, the J end lost 7 bases, and 9 bases lay between the germline ends. The CDR3 loop spans 12 amino acids. In nucleotides, the CDR3 is TGTGCCAGCCGTACCACAAATTCACCCCTCCACTTT. Amino acid sequence: CASRTTNSPLHF.

V usage is TRBV28 and J usage is TRBJ1-1, with D maybe TRBD1 (6 bases). The CDR3 consists of 13 residues. Germline CDR1 reads MDHEN; CDR2 reads SYDVKM. V lost 7 bases, J lost 5 bases, and 14 bases lay in between. CDR3 sequence reads: CASIGTKGTEAFF. CDR3 coding DNA: TGTGCCAGCATTGGGACAAAGGGGACTGAAGCTTTCTTT.

The chain uses TRBV7-6 and TRBJ1-3, with no clear D. The CDR3 loop spans 14 amino acids. Germline-derived CDR1 and CDR2 are SGHVS and FNYEAQ. Trimming pared 0 bases from V and 6 bases from J, leaving 9 bases between. The DNA of the CDR3 is TGTGCCAGCAGCTTAGCGCCCGGGAAAAACACCATATATTTT. As protein: CASSLAPGKNTIYF. The variable domain in full, with the rest retrieved from reference TRBV7-6 and TRBJ1-3, is GAGVSQSPRYKVTKRGQDVALRCDPISGHVSLYWYRQALGQGPEFLTYFNYEAQQDKSGLPNDRFSAERPEGSISTLTIQRTEQRDSAMYRCASSLAPGKNTIYFGEGSWLTVV.

The chain employs TRBV6-5 and TRBJ2-7, with 9 bases fitting TRBD1. Germline V gene lookup returns CDR1 MNHEY and CDR2 SVGAGI. V trimming: 5 bases; J trimming: 4 bases; junction bases outside the gene matches: 6. The CDR3 contains 14 residues. The CDR3 DNA reads TGTGCCAGCAGTGCCGACAGGGGGAGTTACGAGCAGTACTTC. Translated: CASSADRGSYEQYF.

This sequence joins TRBV18 and TRBJ1-4; TRBD1 might be the D (5 bases). V shed 4 bases and J shed 3 bases, with 15 bases lying between them. Germline V lookup: CDR1 KGHSH, CDR2 LQKENI. This CDR3 contains 16 residues. The CDR3 sequence is CASSLVTGQANEKLFF. The CDR3 nucleotides are TGTGCCAGCTCACTCGTAACAGGCCAGGCTAATGAAAAACTGTTTTTT. Looking up the rest from reference TRBV18 and TRBJ1-4 gives the full variable domain: NAGVMQNPRHLVRRRGQEARLRCSPMKGHSHVYWYRQLPEEGLKFMVYLQKENIIDESGMPKERFSAEFPKEGPSILRIQQVVRGDSAAYFCASSLVTGQANEKLFFGSGTQLSVL.

The J gene is TRBJ1-2, the V gene TRBV6-4; perhaps TRBD1 as D (6 bases). V lost 2 bases and J lost 8, with 12 bases in between. In germline, CDR1 is MRHNA, CDR2 SNTAGT. CDR3 length: 13 amino acids. As DNA, the CDR3 is TGTGCCAGCAGTGACGAGGGGGGCGCCGGCTACACCTTC. Its translation: CASSDEGGAGYTF.

The chain carries TRBV18 and TRBJ2-7; the D gene could be TRBD1 or TRBD2 (6 bases each). This CDR3 spans 16 amino acids. Germline V CDR1 and CDR2: KGHSH, LQKENI. The ends were cut back, 3 bases at V and 2 bases at J, with 17 bases in the middle. The CDR3 loop reads CASSPQGGRGTYEQYF. In DNA form, the CDR3 reads TGTGCCAGCTCACCCCAAGGGGGGAGAGGAACCTACGAGCAGTACTTC.

The chain links TRBV28 to TRBJ2-7; TRBD1 matches at 7 bases. Trimming cost V 4 bases and J 3 bases; bases outside gene matches: 6. This CDR3 spans 14 amino acids. Per germline, CDR1 MDHEN and CDR2 SYDVKM. CDR3 amino acids: CASSSDRALYEQYF. The CDR3 DNA reads as TGTGCCAGCAGTTCCGACAGGGCCCTCTACGAGCAGTACTTC. The full variable domain, completed using reference TRBV28 and TRBJ2-7, is DVKVTQSSRYLVKRTGEKVFLECVQDMDHENMFWYRQDPGLGLRLIYFSYDVKMKEKGDIPEGYSVSREKKERFSLILESASTNQTSMYLCASSSDRALYEQYFGPGTRLTVT.

This chain uses TRBV14 with TRBJ1-4; 10 bases map to TRBD1. The V segment lost 3 bases and the J segment 8 bases; nucleotides outside the gene matches: 6. CDR1 and CDR2 from the germline V gene are SGHDN and FVKESK. The CDR3 extends over 15 amino acids. The CDR3 nucleotides read TGTGCCAGCAGCCACAGACAGGGGGCGGGCGAAAAACTGTTTTTT. This encodes CASSHRQGAGEKLFF.

The J gene is TRBJ1-1, the V gene TRBV12-5; TRBD1 is a possible D gene (6 bases). The CDR3 loop spans 15 amino acids. Germline V CDR1 and CDR2: LGHNT, FRNRAP. Deletions cut 1 base from V and 3 bases from J, with 12 bases between. The CDR3 reads CASGLGTVGDTEAFF. CDR3 in DNA: TGTGCTAGTGGTTTGGGGACAGTCGGTGACACTGAAGCTTTCTTT.

The rearrangement links TRBV5-5 to TRBJ2-6; D is undetermined. Germline CDR1 is SGHKS and CDR2 is YYEKEE (reference sequence). V was trimmed by 3 bases and J by 0 bases, leaving 7 bases between them. The CDR3 spans 15 residues. CDR3 loop: CASSYGSSGANVLTF. The CDR3 DNA sequence: TGTGCCAGCAGCTACGGTAGCTCTGGGGCCAACGTCCTGACTTTC.

The chain carries TRBV29-1 and TRBJ1-2; D gene uncertain. Deletions cut 3 bases from V and 1 base from J, with 15 bases between. Germline V gives CDR1 SQVTM, CDR2 ANQGSEA. The CDR3 extends over 15 amino acids. The CDR3 DNA sequence: TGCAGCGTTGACGATCCGGGAGGACTTAACTATGGCTACACCTTC. Its protein product is CSVDDPGGLNYGYTF.

The V gene is TRBV5-4, the J gene TRBJ2-3; no reliable D call. V was cut by 5 bases and J by 4 bases, with 5 bases left in between. The CDR3 runs 11 residues. The V gene's germline CDR1 is SGHNT and CDR2 YYREEE (reference sequence). CDR3 sequence reads: CASSQSDTQYF. The CDR3 bases are TGTGCCAGCAGTCAGTCAGATACGCAGTATTTT.

CDR3 loop: CASSLAGQNSGNTIYF. The DNA for the CDR3 is TGTGCCAGCAGCTTAGCGGGACAGAACTCTGGAAACACCATATATTTT. V is TRBV7-9 and J is TRBJ1-3; 7 nucleotides match TRBD1. This CDR3 has 16 amino acids. V was pared by 0 bases and J by 0 bases, with 2 bases of the junction left unmatched. Germline V gene lookup returns CDR1 SEHNR and CDR2 FQNEAQ (reference sequence).

The gene calls are TRBV27 and TRBJ1-2; TRBD1 might be the D (5 bases). The V end lost 6 bases, the J end lost 4 bases, and 15 bases lay between the germline ends. Looked up from germline, CDR1 is MNHEY and CDR2 is SMNVEV (reference sequence). The CDR3 has 14 residues. DNA of the CDR3: TGTGCCAGCAGCCCTTCAGGGCTAGGCTATGGCTACACCTTC. It specifies CASSPSGLGYGYTF.

V gene TRBV7-9 combines with J gene TRBJ1-1; D perhaps matches TRBD1 (5 bases). The CDR3 length is 14 residues. V was shortened by 5 bases and J by 10 bases, with 20 bases between the two germline ends. The V gene's germline CDR1 is SEHNR and CDR2 FQNEAQ (reference sequence). The CDR3 loop reads CASSPTEYQRGAFF. The CDR3 region has the DNA TGTGCCAGCAGCCCCACCGAGTACCAAAGGGGAGCTTTCTTT.